This TCR beta chain emerged from a study of CD8 T cells in Susac syndrome. An input of about 0.5 to 1 ug of RNA was subjected to reverse transcription using random hexamers. TCRdb re-analysed the immunoSEQ multiplex PCR reads in MiXCR, keeping a single row per CDR3 protein. The sample lists 20,000 to 25,000 distinct CDR3 sequences, around 94% occurring once. The CDR3 consists of 14 residues. The ends were cut back, 7 bases at V and 2 bases at J, with 13 bases in the middle. Germline CDR1 is MNHEY and CDR2 is SVGEGT. The chain combines TRBV6-2 or TRBV6-3 with TRBJ2-3; a possible D gene is TRBD1 (6 bases). This sequence originates from a human donor in good health. The sequenced sample was CD8+ T cells from PBMCs. The CDR3 DNA reads as TGTGCCAGCACCCGACAGGCGGACACAGATACGCAGTATTTT. It yields the protein CASTRQADTDTQYF.